The present entry profiles one TCR beta chain with its context. Antigen: not known. Method: immunoSEQ multiplex PCR; TCRdb's copy keeps in-frame clones and lacks some. The table has 20,000 to 25,000 clones, under 85% seen once. Antigen-specific CD4+ T cell clonotypes were called by their expansion after viral peptide-pool culture in ViraFEST. Culture proceeded for nine to eleven days, and CD4+ T cells were then isolated. Testing of the vaccine recipients showed negative nucleocapsid antibodies and no prior SARS-CoV-2 infection. This record belongs to a study of vaccination effects on CD4 cells after COVID-19. V dropped 4 bases and J dropped 3; count of bases not matched to a gene: 12. CDR3 length: 18 residues. Looked up from germline, CDR1 is SGHRS and CDR2 is YFSETQ.

The TCR sequence derives from a human donor who received a COVID-19 vaccine. The rearrangement links TRBV5-1 to TRBJ2-3; 12 nucleotides match TRBD2. Here the sequenced sample was CD4+ T cells from PBMCs cultured with HCoV-NL63 spike peptides, taken before COVID-19 vaccination. This chain's CDR3 is CASSLNRLAGDGTDTQYF. CDR3 sequence (DNA): TGCGCCAGCAGCCTCAACAGACTAGCGGGAGATGGGACAGATACGCAGTATTTT.